A selection of T cell receptor beta chains follows, all from one sample in a study of blood T cell repertoires in COVID-19. Produced via immunoSEQ multiplex PCR; TCRdb's table is partial and in-frame only. The sample lists some 340,000 clones, about 90% occurring once. Sample: PBMCs or T cells enriched from blood (not recorded which). These receptors were collected from a woman aged 25-40 years who had recovered from COVID-19. Each CDR3 is given with its conserved first and last residue. Each record gives: clone size, D gene, J gene, V gene, CDR3 DNA, CDR3 protein. A D gene is named only where the DNA matches it firmly. Size is stated for part of the rows, as once, few or many counts, or as a class when the clone is expanded.

NA,TRBD1,TRBJ2-3,TRBV9,TGTGCCAGCAGCGTAACACAGGGGGCTCCGGTCACAGATACGCAGTATTTT,CASSVTQGAPVTDTQYF
NA,NA,TRBJ1-2,TRBV5-6,TGTGCCAGCAGCCCGACACAAGGCTATGGCTACACCTTC,CASSPTQGYGYTF
NA,NA,TRBJ2-7,TRBV3-1/TRBV3-2,TGTGCCAGCAGCCACCCAGGGGCAGGGAGAACCTACGAGCAGTACTTC,CASSHPGAGRTYEQYF
NA,NA,TRBJ1-5,TRBV27,TGTGCCAGCAGTTTAACGGGTTCCCTAGGGGGCAATCAGCCCCAGCATTTT,CASSLTGSLGGNQPQHF
NA,NA,TRBJ1-1,TRBV28,TGTGCCAGCAGTCCGTTCCTCCGGGAAGCTTTCTTT,CASSPFLREAFF
NA,NA,TRBJ2-7,TRBV5-5,TGTGCCAGCAGCTTGGAGGGGGAGCTCTACGAGCAGTACTTC,CASSLEGELYEQYF
once,NA,TRBJ1-1,TRBV6-5,TGTGCCAGCAGTTACGGAGGGGCCACCACGGAAGCTTTCTTT,CASSYGGATTEAFF
few,NA,TRBJ1-5,TRBV3-1/TRBV3-2,TGTGCCAGCAGCCAAGGACAGTGGGGTCAGCCCCAGCATTTT,CASSQGQWGQPQHF
NA,TRBD1,TRBJ1-4,TRBV5-4,TGTGCCAGCAGCGAGGAGATACAGGGGGGAAGTGAAAAACTGTTTTTT,CASSEEIQGGSEKLFF
once,TRBD2,TRBJ2-5,TRBV5-1,TGCGCCAGCAGCAAGACTAGCGGAGATGGGAGTGAGACCCAGTACTTC,CASSKTSGDGSETQYF